Listed here are 17 T cell receptor beta chains from one sample, sequenced in a study of CD8 T cells in ankylosing spondylitis. TCRdb re-derived calls from the 5' RACE reads in MiXCR, one entry per CDR3 protein. This table has roughly 230,000 distinct CDR3 sequences, under 8.5% appearing once. Material for sequencing was blood, either unsorted or a sorted T cell fraction (not recorded which). The receptors derive from a female donor with ankylosing spondylitis or in good health (not recorded which).

This clonotype was seen at least ten times. For the CDR3, the DNA is TGTGCCAGCAGCGCCGGACTAGCGGGAGGGCCTTCCAATGAGCAGTTCTTC. This codes for CASSAGLAGGPSNEQFF. The V and J genes are TRBV9 and TRBJ2-1; 15 nucleotides line up with TRBD2. Germline V gene lookup returns CDR1 SGDLS and CDR2 YYNGEE. After removal of 3 bases from V and 6 bases from J, the junction contained 7 bases not matched to a gene. This CDR3 contains 17 residues.

This clonotype was detected many times. V gene TRBV6-1 combines with J gene TRBJ1-2, with D possibly being TRBD1 (5 bases). Germline CDR1 reads MNHNS; CDR2 reads SASEGT. V was trimmed by 6 bases and J by 7 bases, leaving 15 bases between them. This CDR3 is built from 13 residues. Here the CDR3 reads CASRAAGEAGYTF. The CDR3, as DNA: TGTGCCAGCAGGGCTGCGGGGGAGGCTGGCTACACCTTC.

At least ten counts were recorded for this clonotype. The rearrangement uses TRBV20-1 and TRBJ1-3; D gene unclear. The CDR3 spans 14 residues. The V end was cut by 0 bases, the J end by 0 bases, with 6 bases between. Germline CDR1 DFQATT, CDR2 SNEGSKA (reference sequence). This CDR3 is CSARDSASGNTIYF. In DNA, the CDR3 is TGCAGTGCTAGAGATTCAGCCTCTGGAAACACCATATATTTT.

This clonotype was recorded many times. This chain links TRBV9 with TRBJ2-3; D gene uncertain. There are 15 residues in the CDR3. Trimming took off 0 bases at V and 3 bases at J, with 11 bases between the two ends. Germline V CDR1 and CDR2: SGDLS, YYNGEE. CDR3 residues: CASSVGPSPTDTQYF. CDR3 sequence (DNA): TGTGCCAGCAGCGTAGGGCCTAGTCCTACAGATACGCAGTATTTT.

The chain carries TRBV7-9 and TRBJ2-1, with a weak D call TRBD1 (6 bases). The CDR3 length is 14 residues. Trimming took off 5 bases at V and 6 bases at J, with 14 bases between the two ends. Per germline, CDR1 SEHNR and CDR2 FQNEAQ (reference sequence). The chain's CDR3 is CASSLTLGANEQFF. The CDR3 DNA reads as TGTGCCAGCAGCCTCACGTTGGGGGCCAATGAGCAGTTCTTC.

This clonotype was found a few times. The rearrangement joins TRBV6-1 to TRBJ1-5; 8 bases fit TRBD1. Trimming cost V 5 bases and J 7 bases; bases outside gene matches: 13. The CDR3 loop spans 16 amino acids. The germline gives CDR1 MNHNS, CDR2 SASEGT. CDR3 sequence: CASSPSGQGRGQPQHF. The CDR3 DNA reads as TGTGCCAGCAGTCCCTCCGGACAGGGAAGGGGACAGCCCCAGCATTTT.

The sample holds many counts of this clonotype. The chain has TRBV12-3 or TRBV12-4 and TRBJ1-3, with D uncertain. V lost 5 bases to trimming and J lost 11 bases, with 10 bases between them. This CDR3 is 11 amino acids long. The CDR3 DNA follows: TGTGCCAGCAGTCCACGACGGGCCATATATTTT. Its translation: CASSPRRAIYF.

This clonotype was counted at least ten times. This chain uses TRBV20-1 with TRBJ1-1; TRBD1 agrees at 8 bases. The CDR3 covers 15 residues. Germline loops: CDR1 DFQATT, CDR2 SNEGSKA (reference sequence). The ends lost 2 bases at V and 3 bases at J; junction bases unmatched: 8. CDR3 coding DNA: TGCAGTGCTAGATCTCCAGGGGGCGGATACACTGAAGCTTTCTTT. This encodes CSARSPGGGYTEAFF.

The rearrangement links TRBV6-5 to TRBJ2-7; possibly TRBD2 for D (5 bases). The CDR3 is 14 amino acids. Trimming cost V 2 bases and J 2 bases, with 10 bases left between them. Germline V CDR1 and CDR2: MNHEY, SVGAGI. CDR3 residues: CASSYRGPAYEQYF. For the CDR3, the DNA is TGTGCCAGCAGTTACCGGGGTCCGGCCTACGAGCAGTACTTC.

This clonotype was counted ten times or more. The CDR3 DNA reads TGCAGTGCTAGTCTAGCGGGAGGGCCTAATGAGCAGTTCTTC. This codes for CSASLAGGPNEQFF. This chain uses TRBV20-1 with TRBJ2-1; 12 bases are shared with TRBD2. Germline V gives CDR1 DFQATT, CDR2 SNEGSKA (reference sequence). V lost 3 bases and J lost 7; bases outside the gene matches: 4. This CDR3 is built from 14 residues.

In this sample, this clonotype turned up many times. The chain is built from TRBV27 and TRBJ2-5, with 12 bases that match TRBD2. V lost 5 bases to trimming and J lost 2 bases; unmatched junction nucleotides: 6. This CDR3 is built from 16 residues. The germline gives CDR1 MNHEY, CDR2 SMNVEV (reference sequence). In DNA form, the CDR3 reads TGTGCCAGCAGTCCCAATGGACTAGCGGGGCAAGAGACCCAGTACTTC. Amino acid sequence: CASSPNGLAGQETQYF.

At least ten counts were recorded for this clonotype. The J gene is TRBJ1-1, the V gene TRBV6-2 or TRBV6-3; D ambiguous. Germline CDR1 MNHEY, CDR2 SVGEGT. Trimming removed 0 bases from V and 4 bases from J, with 15 bases in between. This CDR3 is built from 16 residues. CDR3 region: CASSYSRGTVSTEAFF. The CDR3 DNA reads as TGTGCCAGCAGTTACTCGAGAGGAACGGTGAGCACTGAAGCTTTCTTT.

In its sample, this clonotype was seen many times. The chain uses TRBV12-5 and TRBJ2-7, with no clear D. V was cut by 6 bases and J by 1 base, with 7 bases left in between. This CDR3 spans 12 amino acids. Germline values: CDR1 LGHNT, CDR2 FRNRAP. CDR3 sequence reads: CASGPQSYEQYF. DNA for the CDR3: TGTGCTAGTGGCCCCCAATCCTACGAGCAGTACTTC.

Ten or more counts support this clonotype. The chain combines TRBV10-3 with TRBJ1-1; D is uncertain. This CDR3 spans 15 amino acids. CDR1 and CDR2 (germline): ENHRY, SYGVKD. V lost 4 bases to trimming and J lost 1 base, with 13 bases between them. CDR3 bases: TGTGCCATCAGTGGATCGGTTAAAGAGAACACTGAAGCTTTCTTT. Translated, it gives CAISGSVKENTEAFF.

This clonotype was observed at least ten times. The chain links TRBV30 to TRBJ1-2; D is perhaps TRBD1 (6 bases). With 3 bases removed from V and 4 bases from J, the gap between germline ends came to 18 bases. CDR1 GTSNPN and CDR2 SVGIG come from the germline V gene (reference sequence). This CDR3 has 15 residues. DNA of the CDR3: TGTGCCTGGAGCGTGGCCCCCGGGACACTCTATGGCTACACCTTC. Its protein is CAWSVAPGTLYGYTF.

This clonotype occurred many times. The CDR3 DNA reads TGTGCCAGCAGCTTAGGCACGGGAGGGCCGGGGATCGAGCAGTACTTC. Protein sequence: CASSLGTGGPGIEQYF. This chain links TRBV7-2 with TRBJ2-7, with TRBD2 identical over 8 bases. There are 16 residues in the CDR3. Per germline, CDR1 SGHTA and CDR2 FQGNSA. After removal of 1 base from V and 6 bases from J, the junction contained 11 bases not matched to a gene.

This clonotype was seen at least ten times. The chain is built from TRBV7-8 and TRBJ2-1; D may be TRBD2 (6 bases). The CDR3 is 17 amino acids. V was shortened by 5 bases and J by 0 bases, with 17 bases between the two germline ends. CDR1 is SGHVS, CDR2 FQNEAQ, per germline. The CDR3 region is CASSRTSGSTSYNEQFF. The CDR3 DNA sequence: TGTGCCAGCAGCCGAACCAGCGGGTCTACCTCCTACAATGAGCAGTTCTTC.